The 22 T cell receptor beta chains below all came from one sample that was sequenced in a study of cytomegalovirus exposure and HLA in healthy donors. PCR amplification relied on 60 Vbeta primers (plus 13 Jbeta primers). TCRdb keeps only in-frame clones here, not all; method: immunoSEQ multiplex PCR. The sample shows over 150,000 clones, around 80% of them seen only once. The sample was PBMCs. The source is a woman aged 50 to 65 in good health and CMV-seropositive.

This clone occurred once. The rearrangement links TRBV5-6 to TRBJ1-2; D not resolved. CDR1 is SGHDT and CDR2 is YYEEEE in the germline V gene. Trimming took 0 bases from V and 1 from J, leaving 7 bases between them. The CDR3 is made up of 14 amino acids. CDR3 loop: CASSLAGVNYGYTF. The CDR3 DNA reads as TGTGCCAGCAGCTTGGCCGGAGTTAACTATGGCTACACCTTC.

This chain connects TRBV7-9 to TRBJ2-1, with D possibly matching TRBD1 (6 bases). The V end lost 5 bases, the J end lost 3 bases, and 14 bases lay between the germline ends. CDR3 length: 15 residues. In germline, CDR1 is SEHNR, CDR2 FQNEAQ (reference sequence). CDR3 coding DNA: TGTGCCAGCAGCCCTGGACAGCCTATCTACAATGAGCAGTTCTTC. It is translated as CASSPGQPIYNEQFF.

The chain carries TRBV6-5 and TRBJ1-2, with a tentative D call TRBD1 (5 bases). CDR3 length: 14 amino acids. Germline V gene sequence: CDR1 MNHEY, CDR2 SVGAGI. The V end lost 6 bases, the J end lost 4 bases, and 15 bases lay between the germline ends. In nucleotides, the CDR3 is TGTGCCAGCAGGCCAGACAGCTCCGGCTATGGCTACACCTTC. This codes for CASRPDSSGYGYTF.

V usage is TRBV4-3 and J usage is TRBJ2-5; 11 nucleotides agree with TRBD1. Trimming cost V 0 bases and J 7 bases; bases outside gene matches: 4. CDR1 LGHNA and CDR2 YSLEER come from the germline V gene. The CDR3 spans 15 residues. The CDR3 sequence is CASSQEGDRGATQYF. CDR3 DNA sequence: TGCGCCAGCAGCCAAGAGGGGGACAGGGGGGCGACCCAGTACTTC.

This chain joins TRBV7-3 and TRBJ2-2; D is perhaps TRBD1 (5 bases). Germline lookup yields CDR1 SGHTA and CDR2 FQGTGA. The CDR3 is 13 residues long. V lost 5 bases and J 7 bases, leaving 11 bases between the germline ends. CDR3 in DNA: TGTGCCAGCAGCCCGACAGATCACGGGGAGCTGTTTTTT. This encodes CASSPTDHGELFF.

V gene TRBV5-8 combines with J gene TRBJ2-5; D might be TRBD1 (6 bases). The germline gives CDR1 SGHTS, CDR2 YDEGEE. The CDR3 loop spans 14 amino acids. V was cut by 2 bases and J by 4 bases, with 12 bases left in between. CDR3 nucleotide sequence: TGTGCCAGCAGCTTTGGTTGGGGGCTAGAGACCCAGTACTTC. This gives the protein CASSFGWGLETQYF.

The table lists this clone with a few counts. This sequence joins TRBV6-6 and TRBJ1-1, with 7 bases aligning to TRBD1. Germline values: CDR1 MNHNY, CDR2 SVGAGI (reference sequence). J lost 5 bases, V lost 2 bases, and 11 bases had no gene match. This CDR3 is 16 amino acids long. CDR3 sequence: CASSYAKGGRVTEAFF. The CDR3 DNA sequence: TGTGCCAGCAGTTACGCTAAAGGGGGCAGGGTGACTGAAGCTTTCTTT.

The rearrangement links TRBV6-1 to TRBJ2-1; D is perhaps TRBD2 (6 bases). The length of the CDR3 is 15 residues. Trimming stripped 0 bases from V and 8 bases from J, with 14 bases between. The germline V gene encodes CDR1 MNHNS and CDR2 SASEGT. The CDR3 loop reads CASSEAGPRGHEQFF. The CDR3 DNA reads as TGTGCCAGCAGTGAAGCGGGTCCGCGGGGACATGAGCAGTTCTTC.

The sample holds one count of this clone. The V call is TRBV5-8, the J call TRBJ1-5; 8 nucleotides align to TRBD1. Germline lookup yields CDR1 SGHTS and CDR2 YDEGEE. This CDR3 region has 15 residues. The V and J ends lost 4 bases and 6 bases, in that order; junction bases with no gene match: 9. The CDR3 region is CASSGGQGSVQPQHF. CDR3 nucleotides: TGTGCCAGCAGCGGCGGACAGGGAAGCGTTCAGCCCCAGCATTTT.

In DNA form, the CDR3 reads TGTGCCAGCAGCCCTCCCCGGGTCTCTGGGGCCAACGTCCTGACTTTC. Its translation: CASSPPRVSGANVLTF. This sequence joins TRBV6-6 and TRBJ2-6, with D uncertain. The germline V gene has CDR1 MNHNY and CDR2 SVGAGI (reference sequence). The CDR3 has 16 amino acids. V lost 6 bases and J 0 bases, leaving 12 bases between the germline ends.

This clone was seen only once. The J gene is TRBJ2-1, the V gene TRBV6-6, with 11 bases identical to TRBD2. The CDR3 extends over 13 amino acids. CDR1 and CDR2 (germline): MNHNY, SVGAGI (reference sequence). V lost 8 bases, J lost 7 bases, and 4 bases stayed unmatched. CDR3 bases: TGTGCCAGCGGTAGCGGGGGGGGGAATGAGCAGTTCTTC. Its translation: CASGSGGGNEQFF.

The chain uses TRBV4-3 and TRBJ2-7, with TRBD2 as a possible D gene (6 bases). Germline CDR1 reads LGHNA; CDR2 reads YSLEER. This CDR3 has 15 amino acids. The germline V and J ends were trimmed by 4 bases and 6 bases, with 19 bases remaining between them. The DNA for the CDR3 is TGCGCCAGCAGCCGAGCCTTAATAACCGGGGGCGAGCAGTACTTC. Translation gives CASSRALITGGEQYF.

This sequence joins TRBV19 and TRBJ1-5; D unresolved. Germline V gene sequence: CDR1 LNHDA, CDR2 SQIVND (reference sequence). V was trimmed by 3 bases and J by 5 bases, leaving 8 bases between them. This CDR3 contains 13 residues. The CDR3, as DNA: TGTGCCAGTAGTATCGGGGTTGATCAGCCCCAGCATTTT. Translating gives CASSIGVDQPQHF.

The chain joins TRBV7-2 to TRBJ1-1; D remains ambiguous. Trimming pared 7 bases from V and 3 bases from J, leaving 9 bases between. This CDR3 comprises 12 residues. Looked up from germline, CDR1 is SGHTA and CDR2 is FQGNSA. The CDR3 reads CASTPQDTEAFF. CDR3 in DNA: TGTGCCAGCACCCCCCAGGACACTGAAGCTTTCTTT.

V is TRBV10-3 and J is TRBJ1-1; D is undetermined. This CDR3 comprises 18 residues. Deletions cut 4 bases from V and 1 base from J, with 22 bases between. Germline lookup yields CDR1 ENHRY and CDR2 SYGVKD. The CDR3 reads CAISGGKGFIRGNTEAFF. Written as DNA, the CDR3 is TGTGCCATCAGTGGGGGTAAGGGATTCATACGGGGGAACACTGAAGCTTTCTTT.

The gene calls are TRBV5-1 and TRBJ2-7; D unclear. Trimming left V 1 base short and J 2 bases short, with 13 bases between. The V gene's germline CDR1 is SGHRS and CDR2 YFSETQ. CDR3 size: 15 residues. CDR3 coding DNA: TGCGCCAGCAGCTTGAATGCCAGGCCCCCCTACGAGCAGTACTTC. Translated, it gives CASSLNARPPYEQYF. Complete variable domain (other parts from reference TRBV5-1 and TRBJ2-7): KAGVTQTPRYLIKTRGQQVTLSCSPISGHRSVSWYQQTPGQGLQFLFEYFSETQRNKGNFPGRFSGRQFSNSRSEMNVSTLELGDSALYLCASSLNARPPYEQYFGPGTRLTVT.

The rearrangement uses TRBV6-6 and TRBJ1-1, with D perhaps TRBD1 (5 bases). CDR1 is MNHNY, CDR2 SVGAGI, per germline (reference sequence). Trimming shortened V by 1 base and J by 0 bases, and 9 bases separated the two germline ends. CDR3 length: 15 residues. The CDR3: CASSYYTGMNTEAFF. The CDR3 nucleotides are TGTGCCAGCAGTTACTATACAGGTATGAACACTGAAGCTTTCTTT.

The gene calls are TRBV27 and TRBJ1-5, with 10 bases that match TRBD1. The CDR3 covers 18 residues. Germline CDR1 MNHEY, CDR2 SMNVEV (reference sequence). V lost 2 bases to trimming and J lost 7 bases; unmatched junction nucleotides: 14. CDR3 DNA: TGTGCCAGCAGTTTACACCCCGATGGGACAGGGGTTCGACAGCCCCAGCATTTT. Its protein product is CASSLHPDGTGVRQPQHF.

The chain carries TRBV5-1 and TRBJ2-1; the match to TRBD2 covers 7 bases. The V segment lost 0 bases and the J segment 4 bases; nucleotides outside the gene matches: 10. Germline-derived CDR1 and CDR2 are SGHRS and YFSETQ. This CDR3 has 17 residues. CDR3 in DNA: TGCGCCAGCAGCTTGGGGGTCGAGGCTAGCGGTTACAATGAGCAGTTCTTC. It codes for CASSLGVEASGYNEQFF.

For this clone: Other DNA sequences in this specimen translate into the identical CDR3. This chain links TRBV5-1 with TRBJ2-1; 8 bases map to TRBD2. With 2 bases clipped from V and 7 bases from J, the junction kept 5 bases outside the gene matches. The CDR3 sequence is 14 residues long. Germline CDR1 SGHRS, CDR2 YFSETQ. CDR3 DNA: TGCGCCAGCAGCTTTTCGGGAGGGCCAAATGAGCAGTTCTTC. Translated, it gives CASSFSGGPNEQFF.

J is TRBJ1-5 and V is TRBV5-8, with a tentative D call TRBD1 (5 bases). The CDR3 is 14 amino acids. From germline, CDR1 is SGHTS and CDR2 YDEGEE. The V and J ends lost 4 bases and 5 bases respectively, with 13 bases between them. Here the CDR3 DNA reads TGTGCCAGCAGCACAGGCTCCTGGGATCAGCCCCAGCATTTT. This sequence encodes CASSTGSWDQPQHF.

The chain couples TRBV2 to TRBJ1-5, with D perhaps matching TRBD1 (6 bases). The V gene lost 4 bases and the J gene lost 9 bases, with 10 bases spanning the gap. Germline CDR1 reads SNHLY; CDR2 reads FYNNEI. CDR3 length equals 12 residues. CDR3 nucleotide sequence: TGTGCCAGCAGTGCAGGGGTAGGGCCCCAGCATTTT. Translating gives CASSAGVGPQHF.